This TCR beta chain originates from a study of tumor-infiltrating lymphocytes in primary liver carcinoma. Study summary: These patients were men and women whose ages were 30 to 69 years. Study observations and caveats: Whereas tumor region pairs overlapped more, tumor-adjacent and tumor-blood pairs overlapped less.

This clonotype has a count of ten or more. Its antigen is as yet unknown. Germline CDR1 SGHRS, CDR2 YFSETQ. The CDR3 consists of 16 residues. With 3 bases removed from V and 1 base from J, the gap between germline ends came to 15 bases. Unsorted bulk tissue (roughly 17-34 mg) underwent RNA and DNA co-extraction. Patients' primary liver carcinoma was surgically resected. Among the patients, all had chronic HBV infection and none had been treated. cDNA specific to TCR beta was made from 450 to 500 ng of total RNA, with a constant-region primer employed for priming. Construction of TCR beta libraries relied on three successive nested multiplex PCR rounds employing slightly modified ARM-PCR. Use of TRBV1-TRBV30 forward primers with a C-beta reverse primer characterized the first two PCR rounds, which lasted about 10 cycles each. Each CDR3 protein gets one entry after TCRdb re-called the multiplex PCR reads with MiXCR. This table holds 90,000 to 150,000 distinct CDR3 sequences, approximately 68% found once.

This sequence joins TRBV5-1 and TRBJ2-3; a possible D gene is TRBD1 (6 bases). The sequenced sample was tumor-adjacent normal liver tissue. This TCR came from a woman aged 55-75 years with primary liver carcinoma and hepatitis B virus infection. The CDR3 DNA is TGCGCCAGCAGCTCCTCAAACCGGACAGGCACAGATACGCAGTATTTT. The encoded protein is CASSSSNRTGTDTQYF.